This T cell receptor (beta chain) was captured by sequencing in a study of tumor-infiltrating lymphocytes in primary liver carcinoma. Germline DNA was extracted alongside blood RNA, which was obtained from unsorted whole blood. Prior to the surgical procedure, roughly 4.2 milliliters of peripheral blood were collected. Study observations and caveats: The study found tumor-adjacent and tumor-blood pairs overlapped less than tumor region pairs.

In germline, CDR1 is SQVTM, CDR2 ANQGSEA. V dropped 4 bases and J dropped 1 base, with 22 bases sitting between them. The CDR3 covers 18 residues. For this clonotype: Its cognate antigen is unknown.

Synthesis of TCR beta cDNA was carried out from approximately 0.55 ug total RNA with a constant-region primer. TCR beta libraries came from three nested multiplex PCR rounds using slightly modified ARM-PCR. Investigators reported that the first two PCR rounds, at 10 cycles each, used TRBV1-TRBV30 forward primers with a C-beta reverse primer. TCRdb used MiXCR to reprocess the multiplex PCR reads, holding one entry per CDR3 protein. The data contain about 180,000 distinct CDR3 sequences, around 60% of them singletons. The chain uses TRBV29-1 and TRBJ2-2; tentatively, D is TRBD2 (6 bases). What was sequenced was peripheral blood. The receptor was derived from a man in his forties or fifties with primary liver carcinoma and hepatitis B virus infection. DNA of the CDR3: TGCAGCGTTGCGCTTGCGGGATGGGTCCTACTGAACACCGGGGAGCTGTTTTTT. Residues: CSVALAGWVLLNTGELFF.